The clone carrying this T cell receptor beta chain showed up many times. Its matching antigen is unknown. This sample is part of a study of T-cell memory formation after mild COVID-19. TCRdb redid the calling of the 5' RACE reads with MiXCR, one entry per CDR3 protein. The top ten hold 1.5% to 1.9% of the sample, which has over 25,000 distinct CDR3 sequences, roughly 21% seen once. Findings of the study overall: There was a balanced CD4/CD8 profile in clones contracting day 15 to 85, and later expanders leaned CD4+.

Germline-derived CDR1 and CDR2 are MNHEY and SVGAGI. The CDR3 runs to 16 residues. The V gene lost 4 bases and the J gene lost 7 bases, with 22 bases spanning the gap. Sample: PBMCs or a T cell subset sorted from them (not recorded which). This sequence originates from an adult who had mild COVID-19 (a few samples of this study predate the infection). Cell type and time point are not known. The gene calls are TRBV6-5 and TRBJ2-5, with a weak D call TRBD1 (5 bases). The CDR3 is CASSSLQGTIIWTQYF. For the CDR3, the DNA is TGTGCCAGCAGTTCGCTGCAGGGTACAATAATATGGACCCAGTACTTC.